The subject of this entry is one T cell receptor (beta chain). Methods used by the authors: Amplification from reference gene primers served as the basis for estimated nucleated cell counts. Using immunoSEQ multiplex PCR, the repertoire was profiled, and TCRdb retains in-frame clones only, with some absent. Clonal size and the V and J genes are those of that table, whereas D and trimming came from the DNA. The table includes fewer than 250,000 clones, roughly 80% detected once. This entry belongs to a study of blood T cell repertoires in COVID-19. Study-level information: Researchers got acute and convalescent COVID-19 samples from the United States, Italy and Spain.

CDR1 SGHNT and CDR2 YENEEA come from the germline V gene. The CDR3 extends over 15 amino acids. After removal of 1 base from V and 7 bases from J, the junction contained 6 bases not matched to a gene. The receptor was isolated from a woman aged 65 to 85 with active or convalescent COVID-19. The chain joins TRBV11-3 to TRBJ2-7; 11 bases match TRBD2. The sample taken for sequencing was peripheral blood. CDR3 bases: TGTGCCAGCAGCTTAGGTGGGACTAGCGGTCGAGAGCAGTACTTC. It translates to CASSLGGTSGREQYF.